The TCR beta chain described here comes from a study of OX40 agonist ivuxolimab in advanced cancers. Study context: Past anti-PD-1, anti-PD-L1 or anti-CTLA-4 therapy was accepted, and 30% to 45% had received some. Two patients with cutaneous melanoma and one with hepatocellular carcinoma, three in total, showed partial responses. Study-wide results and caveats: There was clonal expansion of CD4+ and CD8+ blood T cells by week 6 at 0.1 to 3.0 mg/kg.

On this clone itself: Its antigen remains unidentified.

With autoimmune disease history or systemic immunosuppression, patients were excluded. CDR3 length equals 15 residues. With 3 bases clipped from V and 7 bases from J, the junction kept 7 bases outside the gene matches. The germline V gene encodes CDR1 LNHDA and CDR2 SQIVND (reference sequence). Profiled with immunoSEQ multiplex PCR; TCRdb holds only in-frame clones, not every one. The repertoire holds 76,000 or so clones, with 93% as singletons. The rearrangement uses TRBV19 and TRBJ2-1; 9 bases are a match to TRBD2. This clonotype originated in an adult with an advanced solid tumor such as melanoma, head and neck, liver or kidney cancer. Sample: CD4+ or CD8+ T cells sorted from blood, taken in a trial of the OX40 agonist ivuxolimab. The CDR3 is CASSIQRGAGNEQFF. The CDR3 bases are TGTGCCAGTAGTATCCAGCGGGGGGCCGGGAATGAGCAGTTCTTC.